This passage covers 18 T cell receptor beta chains from one sample sequenced in a study of shared clonotypes between healthy human individuals. Assay used: immunoSEQ multiplex PCR; TCRdb lists only in-frame clones, some missing. The table shows about 380,000 clones, with about 96% occurring only once. The sequenced material came from memory CD8+ T cells sorted from blood. Regarding subset: CD45RO+ cells pooled with CCR7-negative TemRA cells. The receptor source for this set is a man in his thirties or forties in good health.

The chain couples TRBV27 to TRBJ1-1; 8 bases are a match to TRBD1. V was pared by 5 bases and J by 1 base, with 3 bases of the junction left unmatched. Germline V lookup: CDR1 MNHEY, CDR2 SMNVEV (reference sequence). The CDR3 consists of 14 residues. DNA of the CDR3: TGTGCCAGCAGTCCCGGGACAGGGAACACTGAAGCTTTCTTT. Translation: CASSPGTGNTEAFF.

V usage is TRBV7-2 and J usage is TRBJ2-2, with TRBD2 identical over 7 bases. Germline values: CDR1 SGHTA, CDR2 FQGNSA. V shed 2 bases, J shed 6 bases, and the junction held 6 bases outside the gene matches. The CDR3 is 15 amino acids. DNA for the CDR3: TGTGCCAGCAGCTTACTTGCTAGCGGAGCCGGGGAGCTGTTTTTT. Translation gives CASSLLASGAGELFF.

J is TRBJ1-1 and V is TRBV29-1, with a tentative D call TRBD1 (5 bases). The CDR3 spans 13 residues. Between the trimmed V and J ends, which lost 4 bases and 2 bases, there was a span of 11 bases. The germline CDR1 and CDR2 sequences are SQVTM and ANQGSEA. CDR3 sequence: CSVGAGYNTEAFF. CDR3 DNA sequence: TGCAGCGTTGGGGCAGGGTACAACACTGAAGCTTTCTTT.

The chain has TRBV6-5 and TRBJ1-2, with a weak D call TRBD1 (6 bases). Trimming stripped 6 bases from V and 1 base from J, with 12 bases between. Germline CDR1 and CDR2: MNHEY and SVGAGI. This CDR3 comprises 14 residues. In DNA form, the CDR3 reads TGTGCCAGCAGCTGGGCCAGGGGTAACTATGGCTACACCTTC. This translates into CASSWARGNYGYTF.

V and J are TRBV19 and TRBJ2-2; D not certain. Germline loops: CDR1 LNHDA, CDR2 SQIVND (reference sequence). V gave up 1 base and J gave up 6 bases, with 9 bases separating them. The CDR3 spans 14 residues. CDR3 bases: TGTGCCAGTAGTATAGGGGTTTTGGCCGGGGAGCTGTTTTTT. It yields the protein CASSIGVLAGELFF.

The rearrangement joins TRBV28 to TRBJ2-1; no firm D call. The CDR3 spans 16 residues. Germline CDR1 MDHEN, CDR2 SYDVKM. Between the trimmed V and J ends, which lost 6 bases and 3 bases, there was a span of 18 bases. CDR3 DNA: TGTGCCAGCAGCCACCTCTCCCTCCCTCACTACAATGAGCAGTTCTTC. Amino acid sequence: CASSHLSLPHYNEQFF. The complete variable domain, with remaining parts taken from reference TRBV28 and TRBJ2-1, reads DVKVTQSSRYLVKRTGEKVFLECVQDMDHENMFWYRQDPGLGLRLIYFSYDVKMKEKGDIPEGYSVSREKKERFSLILESASTNQTSMYLCASSHLSLPHYNEQFFGPGTRLTVL.

The chain combines TRBV11-2 with TRBJ2-5, with TRBD1 identical over 7 bases. After removal of 5 bases from V and 1 base from J, the junction contained 4 bases not matched to a gene. The CDR3 length is 14 residues. The germline CDR1 and CDR2 sequences are SGHAT and FQNNGV. CDR3 loop: CASSPRQGQETQYF. The CDR3 nucleotides are TGTGCCAGCAGCCCGCGACAGGGCCAAGAGACCCAGTACTTC.

The J gene is TRBJ2-1, the V gene TRBV5-1, with TRBD2 identical over 9 bases. The germline CDR1 and CDR2 sequences are SGHRS and YFSETQ. The ends lost 3 bases at V and 0 bases at J; junction bases unmatched: 1. The CDR3 has 15 amino acids. The CDR3: CASSSAGGSYNEQFF. CDR3 sequence (DNA): TGCGCCAGCAGCTCAGCGGGAGGCTCCTACAATGAGCAGTTCTTC.

This rearrangement joins TRBV5-3 to TRBJ2-5; TRBD1 matches 7 bases. TRBV5-3 is flagged as an ORF with uncertain function. With 3 bases clipped from V and 3 bases from J, the junction kept 5 bases outside the gene matches. The CDR3 covers 14 residues. The CDR3, as DNA: TGTGCCAGAAGCTGTGACAGGGACGAAGAGACCCAGTACTTC. This translates into CARSCDRDEETQYF.

The chain links TRBV5-4 to TRBJ2-1, with D perhaps assigned TRBD1 or TRBD2 (5 bases each). Trimming took off 2 bases at V and 9 bases at J, with 12 bases between the two ends. The CDR3 runs 13 residues. From germline, CDR1 is SGHNT and CDR2 YYREEE (reference sequence). CDR3 sequence (DNA): TGTGCCAGCAGCTTAGAGGGCGACAGTGAGCAGTTCTTC. This codes for CASSLEGDSEQFF.

The chain employs TRBV2 and TRBJ1-4; D might be TRBD1 (5 bases). Germline V gene data show CDR1 as SNHLY and CDR2 as FYNNEI. With 6 bases removed from V and 8 bases from J, the gap between germline ends came to 13 bases. This CDR3 has 13 amino acids. In DNA form, the CDR3 reads TGTGCCAGCAGGGTCAGGGAACTGGAAAAACTGTTTTTT. It codes for CASRVRELEKLFF.

The V and J genes are TRBV4-1 and TRBJ2-7; D is unclear. V lost 1 base and J 0 bases, leaving 10 bases between the germline ends. The CDR3 has 15 residues. Per the germline V gene, CDR1 is MGHRA and CDR2 is YSYEKL. This CDR3 reads CASSQALPGSYEQYF. The CDR3 DNA reads TGCGCCAGCAGCCAAGCCCTTCCAGGCTCCTACGAGCAGTACTTC.

This clone was recorded only once. The chain is built from TRBV11-2 and TRBJ2-7; possible D gene TRBD2, 6 bases. The V and J ends lost 8 bases and 1 base respectively, with 15 bases between them. CDR3 size: 14 residues. In germline, CDR1 is SGHAT, CDR2 FQNNGV. Written as DNA, the CDR3 is TGTGCCAGCGGATTTGGGACTCGGTCCTACGAGCAGTACTTC. This encodes CASGFGTRSYEQYF.

The chain combines TRBV30 with TRBJ1-1, with TRBD1 matching 7 bases. Unmatched junction bases numbered 3, after V lost 4 bases and J lost 4 bases. The CDR3 is 12 residues long. CDR1 and CDR2 from the germline V gene are GTSNPN and SVGIG (reference sequence). CDR3 nucleotide sequence: TGTGCCTGGAACCCAGGGGGCACTGAAGCTTTCTTT. Translation gives CAWNPGGTEAFF.

The chain has TRBV6-6 and TRBJ1-2; D ambiguous. CDR1 and CDR2 from the germline V gene are MNHNY and SVGAGI (reference sequence). The CDR3 loop spans 13 amino acids. The germline V and J ends were trimmed by 2 bases and 6 bases, with 10 bases remaining between them. CDR3 region: CASSYGGVDGYTF. The CDR3 DNA is TGTGCCAGCAGTTACGGAGGCGTGGATGGCTACACCTTC.

This chain uses TRBV11-2 with TRBJ2-7, with TRBD2 as a possible D gene (6 bases). The CDR3 runs 16 residues. V was clipped by 2 bases and J by 6 bases, with 20 bases between them. The germline gives CDR1 SGHAT, CDR2 FQNNGV. CDR3 DNA: TGTGCCAGCAGCTTACTCACCCGCGGTTTGGGAGGCGAGCAGTACTTC. Residues: CASSLLTRGLGGEQYF. The full variable domain, with the rest looked up from reference TRBV11-2 and TRBJ2-7, is EAGVAQSPRYKIIEKRQSVAFWCNPISGHATLYWYQQILGQGPKLLIQFQNNGVVDDSQLPKDRFSAERLKGVDSTLKIQPAKLEDSAVYLCASSLLTRGLGGEQYFGPGTRLTVT.

The rearrangement links TRBV27 to TRBJ2-5; D is perhaps TRBD2 (6 bases). V was shortened by 5 bases and J by 4 bases, with 11 bases between the two germline ends. In germline, CDR1 is MNHEY, CDR2 SMNVEV (reference sequence). The CDR3 length is 13 residues. Written as DNA, the CDR3 is TGTGCCAGCAGTCTGTGGAGGGGAGAGACCCAGTACTTC. Translating gives CASSLWRGETQYF.

The chain has TRBV5-6 and TRBJ1-2; no definite D call. V was clipped by 4 bases and J by 4 bases, with 5 bases between them. The CDR3 is 11 residues long. CDR1 and CDR2 (germline): SGHDT, YYEEEE. The CDR3 protein is CASSVGYGYTF. In DNA, the CDR3 is TGTGCCAGCAGCGTCGGCTATGGCTACACCTTC. Variable domain in full (rest from reference TRBV5-6 and TRBJ1-2): DAGVTQSPTHLIKTRGQQVTLRCSPKSGHDTVSWYQQALGQGPQFIFQYYEEEERQRGNFPDRFSGHQFPNYSSELNVNALLLGDSALYLCASSVGYGYTFGSGTRLTVV.